This passage covers 14 T cell receptor beta chains from one sample sequenced in a study of blood T cell repertoires in COVID-19 (dated by TCRdb to 2018 to 2021). Library method: the immunoSEQ multiplex PCR assay. TCRdb retrieved this table from immuneACCESS and kept in-frame rearrangements only. Not all clones are present; in checked studies, unresolved V genes account for under half, and no reason is known for the remainder. Here the sample has around 270,000 clones; 75% to 95% occur a single time. 2.6% of the sample is taken by the ten largest. The material sequenced was peripheral blood. The receptors were sampled from a person aged 18 to 35 with COVID-19, enrolled during active disease.

This chain connects TRBV7-2 to TRBJ2-1; D is unresolved. The CDR3 has 15 residues. Trimming took 2 bases from V and 5 from J, leaving 13 bases between them. Germline CDR1 is SGHTA and CDR2 is FQGNSA. CDR3 sequence reads: CASSLSRFRNNEQFF. The DNA of the CDR3 is TGTGCCAGCAGCTTATCGAGGTTCCGAAACAATGAGCAGTTCTTC.

The chain uses TRBV4-1 and TRBJ2-7; D gene unclear. Germline V gene sequence: CDR1 MGHRA, CDR2 YSYEKL. The CDR3 is made up of 13 amino acids. V gave up 4 bases and J gave up 3 bases, with 10 bases separating them. CDR3 nucleotide sequence: TGCGCCAGCAGCCCCTACCTTGGCTACGAGCAGTACTTC. Protein: CASSPYLGYEQYF.

The chain combines TRBV5-8 with TRBJ1-2; D is undetermined. The CDR3 has 12 amino acids. Per the germline V gene, CDR1 is SGHTS and CDR2 is YDEGEE. V dropped 0 bases and J dropped 8 bases, with 8 bases sitting between them. The CDR3 DNA is TGTGCCAGCAGCTTGGATGGGAGCGGCTACACCTTC. Its translation: CASSLDGSGYTF.

The V gene is TRBV9, the J gene TRBJ2-3, with a weak D call TRBD2 (5 bases). Trimming shortened V by 0 bases and J by 7 bases, and 15 bases separated the two germline ends. The V gene's germline CDR1 is SGDLS and CDR2 YYNGEE. CDR3 length: 15 residues. This CDR3 is CASSVAPGNQYTQYF. CDR3 nucleotides: TGTGCCAGCAGCGTAGCTCCGGGGAACCAGTATACGCAGTATTTT.

V is TRBV4-2 and J is TRBJ2-5; tentatively, D is TRBD1 (6 bases). CDR1 is LGHNA and CDR2 is YNFKEQ in the germline V gene. Trimming removed 0 bases from V and 5 bases from J, with 7 bases in between. The length of the CDR3 is 13 residues. The CDR3 is CASSQDDRETQYF. DNA of the CDR3: TGTGCCAGCAGCCAAGATGACAGGGAGACCCAGTACTTC.

This rearrangement joins TRBV5-4 to TRBJ1-4; D uncertain. This CDR3 contains 15 residues. Germline V lookup: CDR1 SGHNT, CDR2 YYREEE (reference sequence). The V end was cut by 0 bases, the J end by 8 bases, with 14 bases between. CDR3 residues: CASSLGNGYDEKLFF. The CDR3 region has the DNA TGTGCCAGCAGCTTGGGGAACGGGTATGACGAAAAACTGTTTTTT.

The chain has TRBV9 and TRBJ2-7, with a tentative D call TRBD2 (6 bases). V lost 0 bases, J lost 0 bases, and 16 bases lay in between. The CDR3 has 17 amino acids. The germline V gene encodes CDR1 SGDLS and CDR2 YYNGEE. The DNA for the CDR3 is TGTGCCAGCAGCGTAGCTCCCGCAGCGGGTACCTCCTACGAGCAGTACTTC. This encodes CASSVAPAAGTSYEQYF.

This clone was recorded only once. V usage is TRBV19 and J usage is TRBJ2-5; TRBD1 matches 10 bases. The CDR3 sequence is 15 residues long. The V and J ends lost 7 bases and 7 bases, in that order; junction bases with no gene match: 12. Germline CDR1 LNHDA, CDR2 SQIVND (reference sequence). CDR3 amino acids: CASMIGTGARGTQYF. The CDR3 DNA reads TGTGCCAGTATGATAGGGACAGGGGCCCGTGGGACCCAGTACTTC.

This rearrangement joins TRBV18 to TRBJ1-3; D gene uncertain. The germline V gene has CDR1 KGHSH and CDR2 LQKENI. The CDR3 runs to 16 residues. The V end lost 3 bases, the J end lost 2 bases, and 14 bases lay between the germline ends. The CDR3, as DNA: TGTGCCAGCTCACCCTCCGGTCCAGGCACTGGAAACACCATATATTTT. It specifies CASSPSGPGTGNTIYF.

The V and J genes are TRBV2 and TRBJ2-3, with a tentative D call TRBD2 (7 bases). The CDR3 has 17 residues. Trimming removed 6 bases at V and 3 bases at J, with 22 bases between. The germline V gene encodes CDR1 SNHLY and CDR2 FYNNEI. This chain's CDR3 is CASSPSWGGARTDTQYF. The CDR3 DNA is TGTGCCAGCAGCCCCAGCTGGGGGGGGGCCCGTACAGATACGCAGTATTTT. The full variable domain, in which reference TRBV2 and TRBJ2-3 provide the parts outside the CDR3, is EPEVTQTPSHQVTQMGQEVILRCVPISNHLYFYWYRQILGQKVEFLVSFYNNEISEKSEIFDDQFSVERPDGSNFTLKIRSTKLEDSAMYFCASSPSWGGARTDTQYFGPGTRLTVL.

The chain combines TRBV4-1 with TRBJ1-2; D may be TRBD1 (6 bases). Trimming shortened V by 4 bases and J by 4 bases, and 16 bases separated the two germline ends. In germline, CDR1 is MGHRA, CDR2 YSYEKL. This CDR3 has 15 amino acids. The DNA of the CDR3 is TGCGCCAGCAGCCCTGACGCAGGGGTCCCCTATGGCTACACCTTC. This encodes CASSPDAGVPYGYTF.

The V call is TRBV27, the J call TRBJ2-3; 10 positions match TRBD2. The CDR3 extends over 16 amino acids. V shed 6 bases and J 2 bases; nucleotides not matched to a gene: 8. Germline V gene data show CDR1 as MNHEY and CDR2 as SMNVEV (reference sequence). The CDR3 nucleotides read TGTGCCAGCAGCACCTCTAGCGGGAGCCTCACAGATACGCAGTATTTT. Translating gives CASSTSSGSLTDTQYF.

A single count supports this clone. This chain connects TRBV4-2 to TRBJ2-5; TRBD1 agrees at 8 bases. The CDR3 contains 13 residues. After removal of 2 bases from V and 4 bases from J, the junction contained 0 bases not matched to a gene. Germline V gives CDR1 LGHNA, CDR2 YNFKEQ. In DNA form, the CDR3 reads TGTGCCAGCAGCCAACAGGGGGCAGAGACCCAGTACTTC. This gives the protein CASSQQGAETQYF.

This sequence joins TRBV19 and TRBJ2-4; D is perhaps TRBD2 (5 bases). Trimming left V 5 bases short and J 16 bases short, with 21 bases between. Germline CDR1 LNHDA, CDR2 SQIVND (reference sequence). CDR3 size: 13 residues. CDR3 in DNA: TGTGCCAGTAGTCTCCGCCCGCCGGCTAGCTACTACTTC. It is translated as CASSLRPPASYYF.